These T cell receptor delta chains were read from a single sample in a study of gamma-delta T cells after stem cell transplantation. TCRdb reanalyzed the RT-PCR reads using CATT. The data contain 15,000 to 17,000 delta-chain clones, 9% to 9.5% of them singletons. The specimen sequenced was gamma-delta T cells. These receptors originate from a human donor. It is not recorded whose cells these are; they may come from a transplant donor. CDR3s leave out the opening cysteine and the closing phenylalanine or tryptophan. Fields, in order: V gene, J gene, CDR3 protein.

TRDV2,TRDJ3,ACDRLGDTAWDTRQMF
TRDV2,TRDJ1,ACDTVESHLRTGVLTDKLI
TRDV1,TRDJ1,AIGEIASTWRGYGTLTDKLI
TRDV2,TRDJ1,ACEPVSIPLVLDDKLI
TRDV1,TRDJ1,ALGEFAIWGQQSLSRTDKLI
TRDV2,TRDJ3,ACDFLVGDSSSCDTRPMI
TRDV1,TRDJ1,ALTGDGPLTTMGDPIETDKLI
TRDV2,TRDJ1,ACDTGGDTGDKLI
TRDV2,TRDJ1,ACVSWGDLYTDKLI
TRDV3,TRDJ1,AYSPTPRYTDKLI
TRDV2,TRDJ1,AFDTVRGETDKLI
TRDV2,TRDJ1,ACDTVEFHLHTGGLTDKLI
TRDV2,TRDJ1,ACDTGRVETGVSDKLI
TRDV1,TRDJ1,AIGEIRSSTRWRDTVGGKLI
TRDV2,TRDJ1,ACDTRVSASDTDKLI
TRDV2,TRDJ3,ACELVLGDTISCDTRPMF
TRDV2,TRDJ1,ACDTVPPPSVVYDYTAKLI
TRDV2,TRDJ1,ACDPGDLTTSPGLTTSDKLI
TRDV1,TRDJ1,AIGEREPPDWGIKDKLI
TRDV2,TRDJ1,ACDTVGYTDKLI
TRDV2,TRDJ1,ACDTVWGRTDKLI
TRDV2,TRDJ1,ACDTMVRGWGSLLYTDKLI
TRDV1,TRDJ1,ACGEREDTSRLTHKLI
TRDV2,TRDJ1,ACFRRGDTSDKLI
TRDV2,TRDJ1,ACDTVTRQGTDKLI
TRDV2,TRDJ1,ACDTGNLEETLRTDKLI
TRDV1,TRDJ1,ARGDRENDKLI
TRDV2,TRDJ3,ACDPPGGYMNSCDNRPMF
TRDV2,TRDJ1,ACDTLNIGLVTRSYTAKLI
TRDV2,TRDJ1,ACDGVLGSDKLI
TRDV2,TRDJ1,ACDTLVAARGSTDKLI
TRDV2,TRDJ3,ACDNAVMGDKLSCDTRQMF
TRDV2,TRDJ1,ACDALRGDTTDKLI
TRDV1,TRDJ1,AIGEGGTSRGISEKNTDKLI
TRDV2,TRDJ1,ACDTGTNAGGSRADKLI
TRDV2,TRDJ1,ACDTVMAQLGYRIGNLI
TRDV2,TRDJ1,ACDTLSRGIDVSTDNLI
TRDV2,TRDJ1,ACDLVGDMRSYADKLI
TRDV2,TRDJ1,ACDTGKEGYGRTDKLI
TRDV2,TRDJ1,ACDTVQSPNADKLI
TRDV2,TRDJ3,ACDRVLGDTLPVSSWDTRRMF
TRDV2,TRDJ1,ACDPVLGDTESNYNDTLI
TRDV2,TRDJ4,ACDTQEDTQRNTLI
TRDV1,TRDJ1,ALGELLLGDTHATDKLI
TRDV2,TRDJ1,ACDTLAGPSTHTDKLI
TRDV2,TRDJ1,ACDPDKVRGRAKLI
TRDV2,TRDJ1,ACDEVTGSPGRKLI
TRDV1,TRDJ1,AIGGSSTCYWDSTDKLI
TRDV2,TRDJ3,ACDTGSPNSWDTRKMF
TRDV2,TRDJ1,ACELLGDTVTYKLI
TRDV2,TRDJ1,ACDSSSSREAGTATDKLI
TRDV2,TRDJ1,ACDTVSGQLEPVLI
TRDV2,TRDJ1,ACDTVGNWVIRGIDNLI
TRDV2,TRDJ1,ACDTVPTPVELYTDNLI
TRDV2,TRDJ1,ACDPLLGDTVLQTDNLI
TRDV2,TRDJ1,ASDTWVERGDKDKLI
TRDV2,TRDJ3,ACDTLGDKSSWDTRQMF